This T cell receptor beta chain was profiled in a study of T cells after yellow fever vaccination. By 5'RACE template switching, TCR cDNA was produced, with a universal primer site and UMIs added in the process. TCRdb reprocessed the 5' RACE reads with MiXCR, giving one entry per CDR3 protein. The top ten clones hold over 11% of a sample with approximately 550,000 distinct CDR3 sequences, approximately 15% of them seen once. In regard to this clonotype: Its antigen remains unknown.

General study findings and limits: The presence of abundant clonotypes contaminating from the bulk population was possible in FACS-sorted repertoires. Only a minor proportion of clonotypes was detected across both CD4 and CD8 compartments.

Trimming cost V 7 bases and J 6 bases; bases outside gene matches: 5. The CDR3 spans 12 residues. J is TRBJ1-2 and V is TRBV12-3 or TRBV12-4; 7 bases line up with TRBD1. The sequence derives from a man aged 30 to 39 who received the YFV17D yellow fever vaccine. This material consisted of PBMCs, taken on the day of the yellow fever booster vaccination. CDR3 in amino acids: CASNRGPDGYTF. The CDR3 nucleotides are TGTGCCAGCAATAGGGGGCCGGATGGCTACACCTTC.